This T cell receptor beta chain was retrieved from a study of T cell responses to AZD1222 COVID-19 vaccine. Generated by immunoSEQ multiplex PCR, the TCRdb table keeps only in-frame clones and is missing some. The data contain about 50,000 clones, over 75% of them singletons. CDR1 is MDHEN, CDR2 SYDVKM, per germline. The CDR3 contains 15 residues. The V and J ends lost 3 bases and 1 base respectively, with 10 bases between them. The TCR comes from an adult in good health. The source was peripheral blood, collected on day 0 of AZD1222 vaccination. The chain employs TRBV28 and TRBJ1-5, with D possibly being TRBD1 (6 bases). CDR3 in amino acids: CASSFQGSSNQPQHF. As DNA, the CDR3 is TGTGCCAGCAGTTTTCAGGGGTCAAGCAATCAGCCCCAGCATTTT.